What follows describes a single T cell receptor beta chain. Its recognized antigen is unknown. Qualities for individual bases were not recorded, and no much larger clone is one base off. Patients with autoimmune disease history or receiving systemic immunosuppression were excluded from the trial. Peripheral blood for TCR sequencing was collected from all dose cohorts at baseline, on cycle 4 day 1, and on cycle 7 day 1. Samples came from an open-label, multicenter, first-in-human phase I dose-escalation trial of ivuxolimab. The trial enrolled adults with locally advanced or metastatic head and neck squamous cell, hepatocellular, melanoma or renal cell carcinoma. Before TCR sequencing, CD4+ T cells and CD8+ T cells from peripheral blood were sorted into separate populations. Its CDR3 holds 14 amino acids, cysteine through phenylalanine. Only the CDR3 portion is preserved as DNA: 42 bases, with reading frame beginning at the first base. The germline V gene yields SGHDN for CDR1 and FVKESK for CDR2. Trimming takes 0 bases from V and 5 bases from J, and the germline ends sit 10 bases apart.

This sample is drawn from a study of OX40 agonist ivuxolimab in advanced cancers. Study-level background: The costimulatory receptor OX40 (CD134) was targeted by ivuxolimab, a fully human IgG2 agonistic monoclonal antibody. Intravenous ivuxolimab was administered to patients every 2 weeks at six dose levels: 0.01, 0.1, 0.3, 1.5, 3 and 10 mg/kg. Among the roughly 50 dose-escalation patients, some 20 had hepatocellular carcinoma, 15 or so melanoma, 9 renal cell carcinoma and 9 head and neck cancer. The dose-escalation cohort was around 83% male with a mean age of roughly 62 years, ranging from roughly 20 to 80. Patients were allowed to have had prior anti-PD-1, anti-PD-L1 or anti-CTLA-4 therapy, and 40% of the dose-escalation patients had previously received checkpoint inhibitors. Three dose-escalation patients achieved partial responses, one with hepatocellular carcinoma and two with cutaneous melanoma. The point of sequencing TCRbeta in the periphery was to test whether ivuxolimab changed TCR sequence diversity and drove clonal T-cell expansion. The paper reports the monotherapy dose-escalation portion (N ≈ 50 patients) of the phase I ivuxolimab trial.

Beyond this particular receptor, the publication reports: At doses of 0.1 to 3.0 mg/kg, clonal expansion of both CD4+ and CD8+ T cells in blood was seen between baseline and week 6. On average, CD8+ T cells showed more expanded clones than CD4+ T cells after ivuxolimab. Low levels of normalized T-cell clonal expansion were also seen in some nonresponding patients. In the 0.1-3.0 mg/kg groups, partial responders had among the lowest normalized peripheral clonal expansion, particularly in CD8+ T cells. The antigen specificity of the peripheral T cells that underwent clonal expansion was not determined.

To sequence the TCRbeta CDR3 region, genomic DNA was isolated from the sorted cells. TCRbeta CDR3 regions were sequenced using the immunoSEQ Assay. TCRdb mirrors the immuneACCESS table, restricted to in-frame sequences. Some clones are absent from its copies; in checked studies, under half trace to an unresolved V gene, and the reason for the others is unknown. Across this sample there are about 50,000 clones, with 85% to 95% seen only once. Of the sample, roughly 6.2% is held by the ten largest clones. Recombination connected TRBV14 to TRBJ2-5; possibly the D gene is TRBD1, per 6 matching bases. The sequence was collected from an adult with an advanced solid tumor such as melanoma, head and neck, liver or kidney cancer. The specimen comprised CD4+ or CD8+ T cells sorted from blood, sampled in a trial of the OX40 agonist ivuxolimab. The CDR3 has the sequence CASSQDDRWETQYF. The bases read TGTGCCAGCAGCCAAGACGACAGGTGGGAGACCCAGTACTTC.